This entry lists 2 T cell receptor beta chains sequenced from one sample in a study of CD8 T cells in ankylosing spondylitis. TCRdb redid the calling of the 5' RACE reads with MiXCR, one entry per CDR3 protein. The table lists 800,000 to 900,000 distinct CDR3 sequences, approximately 12% of them singletons. General study results and limits: Among TCR beta sequences, a motif of several highly homologous variants appeared characteristic of ankylosing spondylitis blood.

These TCRs are of unknown antigen specificity. Sequenced sample: blood, either unsorted or a sorted T cell fraction (not recorded which). These receptors all stem from a male donor with ankylosing spondylitis.

This clonotype was counted many times. The chain is built from TRBV4-1 and TRBJ2-7, with TRBD2 as a possible D gene (5 bases). The germline V gene encodes CDR1 MGHRA and CDR2 YSYEKL. Trimming removed 4 bases at V and 0 bases at J, with 10 bases between. The CDR3 has 14 amino acids. CDR3 loop: CASSRGDNSYEQYF. In DNA, the CDR3 is TGCGCCAGCAGCCGGGGAGACAACTCCTACGAGCAGTACTTC.

There are many counts of this clonotype. J is TRBJ2-3 and V is TRBV20-1; D unclear. Germline CDR1 and CDR2: DFQATT and SNEGSKA (reference sequence). This CDR3 contains 15 residues. V lost 1 base and J 4 bases, leaving 15 bases between the germline ends. This CDR3 is CSARGGTDRADTQYF. In DNA form, the CDR3 reads TGCAGTGCTAGAGGGGGAACGGACCGCGCAGATACGCAGTATTTT.